The 6 T cell receptor beta chains below were found in one sample sequenced in a study of blood T cell repertoires in COVID-19. Method: immunoSEQ multiplex PCR; TCRdb's copy keeps in-frame clones and lacks some. Among some 300,000 clones listed, about nine tenths were seen once. The sequenced sample consisted of peripheral blood. Receptors were obtained from a woman in her twenties or thirties who had recovered from COVID-19.

V and J are TRBV15 and TRBJ2-7; 8 nucleotides align to TRBD1. This CDR3 is 14 amino acids long. CDR1 and CDR2 (germline): LNHNV, YYDKDF (reference sequence). V lost 5 bases and J lost 3; bases outside the gene matches: 6. The CDR3 sequence: CATSGPDRGYEQYF. For the CDR3, the DNA is TGTGCCACCAGCGGTCCAGACAGGGGCTACGAGCAGTACTTC.

The rearrangement links TRBV27 to TRBJ2-1; 12 bases line up with TRBD2. V dropped 1 base and J dropped 5; count of bases not matched to a gene: 3. CDR1 is MNHEY, CDR2 SMNVEV, per germline (reference sequence). The CDR3 covers 16 residues. CDR3 loop: CASSLLLAGGHNEQFF. CDR3 nucleotides: TGTGCCAGCAGTTTATTACTAGCGGGGGGCCACAATGAGCAGTTCTTC.

The chain carries TRBV7-9 and TRBJ1-2; D remains unclear. Trimming took 3 bases from V and 4 from J, leaving 12 bases between them. The CDR3 length is 14 residues. The germline gives CDR1 SEHNR, CDR2 FQNEAQ (reference sequence). The CDR3 protein is CASSLGGSAYGYTF. Written as DNA, the CDR3 is TGTGCCAGCAGCTTGGGAGGCAGCGCCTATGGCTACACCTTC.

Regarding this clone: Other DNA sequences in this specimen translate into the identical CDR3. The rearrangement links TRBV18 to TRBJ1-5; TRBD1 is a possible D gene (6 bases). The V end lost 3 bases, the J end lost 4 bases, and 7 bases lay between the germline ends. The germline V gene has CDR1 KGHSH and CDR2 LQKENI. The length of the CDR3 is 13 residues. The CDR3 sequence is CASSPTGNQPQHF. DNA for the CDR3: TGTGCCAGCTCACCCACAGGGAATCAGCCCCAGCATTTT.

The chain recombines TRBV4-3 with TRBJ1-6; D possibly corresponds to TRBD1 (6 bases). The germline V and J ends were trimmed by 4 bases and 6 bases, with 16 bases remaining between them. Germline V gene lookup returns CDR1 LGHNA and CDR2 YSLEER. This CDR3 is 16 amino acids long. CDR3 DNA sequence: TGCGCCAGCAGCCGGGGCATACAGGGAAGTAATTCACCCCTCCACTTT. Translated, it gives CASSRGIQGSNSPLHF.

The rearrangement joins TRBV5-1 to TRBJ2-4; weak D call: TRBD1 (5 bases). The ends were cut back, 4 bases at V and 2 bases at J, with 10 bases in the middle. CDR3 length equals 14 residues. In germline, CDR1 is SGHRS, CDR2 YFSETQ. The CDR3 loop is CASSGQGTKNIQYF. CDR3 DNA sequence: TGCGCCAGCAGCGGGCAGGGAACCAAAAACATTCAGTACTTC.